This entry is about one TCR beta chain. This specimen comes from a study of cytomegalovirus exposure and HLA in healthy donors. The ends lost 5 bases at V and 2 bases at J; junction bases unmatched: 7. The germline gives CDR1 LNHDA, CDR2 SQIVND (reference sequence). CDR3 length: 15 residues. In the PCR, 60 Vbeta and 13 Jbeta primers were used. TCRdb's copy holds only in-frame clones and misses some; the assay was immunoSEQ multiplex PCR. This sample has 150,000 to 200,000 clones, with 60% to 80% found just once. The chain has TRBV19 and TRBJ1-2, with 8 bases fitting TRBD1. The TCR comes from a man between 35 and 55 years old in good health and CMV-seropositive. Sequenced sample: PBMCs. The CDR3 reads CASSVDRGSNYGYTF. The CDR3 nucleotides read TGTGCCAGTAGTGTTGACAGGGGAAGCAACTATGGCTACACCTTC.